The rows below give T cell receptor beta chains drawn from one sample of a study of blood T cell repertoires in COVID-19. The repertoire was sequenced with immunoSEQ multiplex PCR; TCRdb's copy has only in-frame clones and lacks some. Altogether about 100,000 clones are present, roughly 84% being singletons, with the ten largest covering less than 2%. Sequences were obtained from peripheral blood. Receptor source: a man aged 70-80 years with active or convalescent COVID-19. Each CDR3 is given with its conserved first and last residue. Fields, in order: V gene, D gene, clone size, CDR3 length, J gene, CDR3 protein, CDR3 DNA. A D gene is named only where the DNA matches it firmly. Clone size, where shown, is once, few, many, or a class for clones that have expanded.

>TRBV28|.|once|15|TRBJ2-7
CASSLVPGGPYEQYF
TGTGCCAGCAGTTTGGTCCCGGGGGGCCCCTACGAGCAGTACTTC
>TRBV5-1|TRBD1|.|16|TRBJ2-4
CASSSIQGAAKNIQYF
TGCGCCAGCAGCTCTATACAGGGGGCAGCCAAAAACATTCAGTACTTC
>TRBV2|.|.|16|TRBJ1-1
CASSASPGRVGTEAFF
TGTGCCAGCAGTGCTAGTCCGGGCAGGGTTGGCACTGAAGCTTTCTTT
>TRBV5-1|.|once|15|TRBJ2-7
CASSLPTGQSREQYF
TGCGCCAGCAGCTTGCCTACGGGACAAAGTCGCGAGCAGTACTTC
>TRBV3-1/TRBV3-2|TRBD2|.|16|TRBJ2-7
CASSLYRTSGGYEQYF
TGTGCCAGCAGCCTATATCGGACTAGCGGGGGCTACGAGCAGTACTTC
>TRBV20-1|TRBD2|.|14|TRBJ2-1
CSASAERGGLIQFF
TGCAGTGCTAGTGCCGAGCGGGGGGGCCTTATTCAGTTCTTC
>TRBV5-4|.|.|14|TRBJ1-1
CASRTGLGDLGAFF
TGTGCCAGCAGAACGGGACTAGGCGATCTTGGGGCTTTCTTT
>TRBV29-1|.|.|15|TRBJ1-1
CSARYFDRSNTEAFF
TGCAGCGCTAGGTATTTCGACAGGTCGAACACTGAAGCTTTCTTT
>TRBV5-1|TRBD1|.|14|TRBJ1-3
CASSWDSSGNTIYF
TGCGCCAGCAGCTGGGACAGCTCTGGAAACACCATATATTTT
>TRBV30|TRBD1|.|17|TRBJ1-2
CACTPGQGLNPNYGYTF
TGTGCCTGTACACCCGGACAGGGGTTGAACCCTAACTATGGCTACACCTTC
>TRBV2|.|.|12|TRBJ2-7
CASSASSYEQYF
TGTGCCAGCAGTGCCAGCTCCTACGAGCAGTACTTC
>TRBV30|TRBD1|.|14|TRBJ1-2
CAWSGNRGYGGYTF
TGTGCCTGGAGTGGAAACAGGGGATACGGGGGCTACACCTTC
>TRBV12-3/TRBV12-4|.|.|13|TRBJ1-1
CASSLKPGTEAFF
TGTGCCAGCAGTTTGAAACCGGGCACTGAAGCTTTCTTT
>TRBV29-1|.|.|11|TRBJ1-1
CSARQNTEAFF
TGCAGCGCCAGGCAGAACACTGAAGCTTTCTTT
>TRBV10-3|TRBD1|.|16|TRBJ1-3
CAISDTRGISGNTIYF
TGTGCCATCAGTGACACCAGGGGGATATCTGGAAACACCATATATTTT
>TRBV20-1|TRBD1|.|13|TRBJ1-1
CSASRGRDTEAFF
TGCAGTGCTAGTAGGGGGCGCGACACTGAAGCTTTCTTT
>TRBV7-3|TRBD2|.|17|TRBJ2-2
CASSSHPPGGRAGELFF
TGTGCCAGCAGCTCCCACCCGCCTGGGGGGAGGGCCGGGGAGCTGTTTTTT
>TRBV6-2/TRBV6-3|.|.|15|TRBJ2-3
CASSTGQLSTDTQYF
TGTGCCAGCAGTACAGGGCAATTGAGCACAGATACGCAGTATTTT
>TRBV5-1|.|.|14|TRBJ1-4
CASSLGQTGEKLFF
TGCGCCAGCAGCTTGGGACAGACAGGTGAAAAACTGTTTTTT
>TRBV7-2|TRBD2|.|15|TRBJ2-3
CASSLSGGRTDTQYF
TGTGCCAGCAGCTTGAGCGGGGGGAGGACAGATACGCAGTATTTT
>TRBV6-1|TRBD2|.|18|TRBJ2-2
CASSGRTTFAGDTGELFF
TGTGCCAGCAGTGGCAGGACCACTTTCGCGGGGGACACCGGGGAGCTGTTTTTT
>TRBV7-2|.|.|14|TRBJ2-5
CASSANRDMETQYF
TGTGCCAGCAGCGCTAACAGGGATATGGAGACCCAGTACTTC
>TRBV19|TRBD1|few|13|TRBJ1-6
CASKDRGTSPLHF
TGTGCCAGTAAGGACAGGGGGACTTCACCCCTCCACTTT
>TRBV7-9|TRBD1|.|15|TRBJ2-2
CASSRDRVQAGELFF
TGTGCCAGCAGCCGCGACAGGGTTCAAGCCGGGGAGCTGTTTTTT
>TRBV2|TRBD1|.|14|TRBJ1-1
CASSGEDRVTEAFF
TGTGCCAGCAGTGGAGAAGACAGGGTCACTGAAGCTTTCTTT
>TRBV27|TRBD2|.|16|TRBJ2-2
CASSFLAGVDTGELFF
TGTGCCAGCAGTTTCCTGGCGGGGGTAGACACCGGGGAGCTGTTTTTT
>TRBV5-1|.|few|14|TRBJ1-4
CASTPGGPGEKLFF
TGCGCCAGCACCCCGGGGGGGCCGGGTGAAAAACTGTTTTTT
>TRBV9|TRBD2|.|16|TRBJ2-5
CASSVASGGARETQYF
TGTGCCAGCAGCGTTGCGAGCGGGGGGGCCCGGGAGACCCAGTACTTC
>TRBV30|TRBD1|.|15|TRBJ2-4
CAWRGTGDLKNIQYF
TGTGCCTGGAGGGGGACAGGGGACTTGAAAAACATTCAGTACTTC
>TRBV3-1/TRBV3-2|.|.|13|TRBJ1-4
CASSQVQNEKLFF
TGTGCCAGCAGCCAAGTCCAAAATGAAAAACTGTTTTTT
>TRBV2|.|few|11|TRBJ2-7
CASSPLREQYF
TGTGCCAGCAGTCCCCTTCGGGAGCAGTACTTC
>TRBV5-1|TRBD2|.|16|TRBJ2-3
CASSATSGGFLDTQYF
TGCGCCAGCAGCGCAACTAGCGGGGGCTTCTTGGATACGCAGTATTTT
>TRBV6-2/TRBV6-3|TRBD2|.|18|TRBJ2-7
CASSYHFQRGANSYEQYF
TGTGCCAGCAGTTACCACTTCCAGCGGGGGGCCAATTCCTACGAGCAGTACTTC
>TRBV18|TRBD1|once|13|TRBJ1-2
CASSPGQDYGYTF
TGTGCCAGCTCCCCGGGACAGGATTATGGCTACACCTTC
>TRBV6-5|.|.|13|TRBJ1-4
CASRSPDSEKLFF
TGTGCCAGCAGATCCCCTGACAGCGAAAAACTGTTTTTT
>TRBV27|.|.|13|TRBJ2-5
CASSLGNQETQYF
TGTGCCAGCAGCCTGGGCAATCAAGAGACCCAGTACTTC
>TRBV2|.|.|13|TRBJ1-2
CASSEGHQYGYTF
TGTGCCAGCAGTGAAGGGCATCAGTATGGCTACACCTTC
>TRBV2|.|.|13|TRBJ2-5
CASSRGNRETQYF
TGTGCCAGCAGTCGAGGGAATCGGGAGACCCAGTACTTC
>TRBV21-1|.|.|19|TRBJ1-1
CASSKTLVPGQGRGTEAFF
TGTGCCAGCAGCAAAACCCTAGTCCCGGGACAGGGAAGGGGCACTGAAGCTTTCTTT